This TCR beta chain derives from a study of T cells in Graves' hyperthyroidism and ophthalmopathy. Background on the study: The blood sample was taken at first diagnosis, before treatment began. General study results and limits: The blood repertoire included most of the expanded thyroid clonotypes above 0.001.

Remarks on this clonotype: Its cognate antigen is unknown.

Stable hyperthyroidism: no ophthalmopathy progression over 18 months of follow-up. Patients were excluded for uncontrolled infection, other autoimmune disease, pregnancy or lactation. The CDR3 length is 13 residues. Looked up from germline, CDR1 is SGHRS and CDR2 is YFSETQ. The ends lost 4 bases at V and 5 bases at J; junction bases unmatched: 3. The investigators amplified TCR beta CDR3 regions from RNA transcripts. The TCR CDR3 was amplified in a first-round RT-PCR using the HTBI primer set. TCRdb re-called the multiplex PCR reads with MiXCR, one entry per CDR3 protein. The sample contains 95,000 to 100,000 distinct CDR3 sequences, approximately 56% of which appear only once.

The source is a woman aged 40 to 50 with Graves' hyperthyroidism. The V call is TRBV5-1, the J call TRBJ2-7; 10 nucleotides match TRBD1. The sample comprised blood. In DNA form, the CDR3 reads TGCGCCAGCAGCGGGACAGGGGATCACGAGCAGTACTTC. Amino acid sequence: CASSGTGDHEQYF.